This T cell receptor beta chain originates from a study of post-analysis software for immune sequencing data. Turning to the study itself: Some patients lacked subtype; others had relapsing-remitting, secondary progressive or progressive-relapsing disease. Study-wide findings and caveats: Multiple sclerosis patients had significantly lower normalized Chao1 diversity than controls. Samples from a shared batch, those prepared together, strongly co-clustered by F measure.

Sequencing libraries made from TCR beta cDNA carried unique molecular identifiers. T cells, about 0.95 to 11 million of them, yielded about 500,000 cDNA molecules. TCRdb passed the PCR reads through MiXCR, listing each CDR3 protein once. The sample comprises roughly 580,000 distinct CDR3 sequences, roughly 40% of which are singletons, and more than 1.5% rests with the top ten. Details on this clonotype: Its target is not known.

The sample comprised blood. The receptor's source is a girl aged 5-17 years with multiple sclerosis.

The CDR3 nucleotides read TGTGCCAGCAGCCCGGGGGGGGCGGGAGGCCACCCTCACAATGAGCAGTTCTTC. It specifies CASSPGGAGGHPHNEQFF. The V gene is TRBV11-2, the J gene TRBJ2-1; 8 nucleotides match TRBD2. V was clipped by 5 bases and J by 5 bases; unmatched bases: 17. CDR3 length equals 18 residues. Germline V gene data show CDR1 as SGHAT and CDR2 as FQNNGV. Full variable domain (remainder filled in from reference TRBV11-2 and TRBJ2-1): EAGVAQSPRYKIIEKRQSVAFWCNPISGHATLYWYQQILGQGPKLLIQFQNNGVVDDSQLPKDRFSAERLKGVDSTLKIQPAKLEDSAVYLCASSPGGAGGHPHNEQFFGPGTRLTVL.